This T cell receptor beta chain emerged from a study of OX40 agonist ivuxolimab in advanced cancers. This CDR3 is built from 17 residues. Germline V lookup: CDR1 SGHRS, CDR2 YFSETQ. Details on this clone: Its antigen is undetermined. At one boundary the junction diverges from the germline segment, which might be a read error.

Whole-study findings and limits: CD4+ and CD8+ blood T cells expanded clonally by week 6 at 0.1 to 3.0 mg/kg.

Profiling relied on immunoSEQ multiplex PCR, and the TCRdb table lists in-frame clones only, not all of them. This sample yields 45,000 to 65,000 clones, of which roughly nine tenths are seen a single time; 5.5% to 7% belongs to the top ten. This sequence joins TRBV5-1 and TRBJ1-3, with D tentatively TRBD1 (5 bases). The sample here was CD4+ or CD8+ T cells sorted from blood, taken in a trial of the OX40 agonist ivuxolimab. The receptor comes from an adult with an advanced solid tumor such as melanoma, head and neck, liver or kidney cancer. Here the CDR3 reads CANSLATGTVGGNTIYF. The DNA for the CDR3 is TGCGCCAACAGCTTGGCTACGGGGACTGTAGGTGGAAACACCATATATTTT. Variable domain in full (rest from reference TRBV5-1 and TRBJ1-3): KAGVTQTPRYLIKTRGQQVTLSCSPISGHRSVSWYQQTPGQGLQFLFEYFSETQRNKGNFPGRFSGRQFSNSRSEMNVSTLELGDSALYLCANSLATGTVGGNTIYFGEGSWLTVV.